Each of the 17 T cell receptor beta chains below was sequenced from the same sample in a study of cytomegalovirus exposure and HLA in healthy donors. The primer mix had 60 Vbeta and 13 Jbeta primers. Using immunoSEQ multiplex PCR, the repertoire was profiled, and TCRdb retains in-frame clones only, with some absent. The repertoire holds roughly 120,000 clones, with 55% to 65% as singletons. Sequences were obtained from PBMCs. The receptors come from a woman between 25 and 40 years old in good health and CMV-seronegative.

This clone was observed a handful of times. The chain carries TRBV5-1 and TRBJ2-3; TRBD1 might be the D (5 bases). Deletions cut 4 bases from V and 6 bases from J, with 12 bases between. The germline CDR1 and CDR2 sequences are SGHRS and YFSETQ. The CDR3 is 13 amino acids. CDR3 coding DNA: TGCGCCAGCAGCGAACACAGGCGGGATACGCAGTATTTT. Translating it yields CASSEHRRDTQYF.

In this sample, this clone is large. The gene calls are TRBV28 and TRBJ2-1; 9 positions match TRBD1. In germline, CDR1 is MDHEN, CDR2 SYDVKM. V shed 3 bases and J 5 bases; nucleotides not matched to a gene: 8. The CDR3 extends over 16 amino acids. CDR3 amino acids: CASSFLRGQGNNEQFF. Here the CDR3 DNA reads TGTGCCAGCAGTTTTTTGAGGGGACAGGGTAACAATGAGCAGTTCTTC.

In this sample, this clone turned up a few times. This chain connects TRBV6-1 to TRBJ1-4, with D tentatively TRBD1 (6 bases). The germline V gene encodes CDR1 MNHNS and CDR2 SASEGT. Trimming removed 7 bases from V and 10 bases from J, with 19 bases in between. The CDR3 extends over 14 amino acids. This CDR3 reads CASKVGRGEGKLFF. CDR3 DNA: TGTGCCAGCAAAGTGGGCAGGGGAGAGGGAAAACTGTTTTTT.

The V and J genes are TRBV30 and TRBJ1-5; 11 bases match TRBD1. Germline values: CDR1 GTSNPN, CDR2 SVGIG (reference sequence). The ends lost 2 bases at V and 3 bases at J; junction bases unmatched: 9. This CDR3 region has 17 residues. CDR3 bases: TGTGCCTGGAGTCCCCCGGGACAGGGGGTCCACAATCAGCCCCAGCATTTT. Protein product: CAWSPPGQGVHNQPQHF. The variable domain in full, completed from reference TRBV30 and TRBJ1-5, reads SQTIHQWPATLVQPVGSPLSLECTVEGTSNPNLYWYRQAAGRGLQLLFYSVGIGQISSEVPQNLSASRPQDRQFILSSKKLLLSDSGFYLCAWSPPGQGVHNQPQHFGDGTRLSIL.

The chain combines TRBV5-4 with TRBJ2-5; weak D call: TRBD1 (7 bases). The CDR3 is 14 residues long. Germline V gene lookup returns CDR1 SGHNT and CDR2 YYREEE (reference sequence). Trimming shortened V by 4 bases and J by 6 bases, and 16 bases separated the two germline ends. CDR3 amino acids: CASSPRAGGQTQYF. CDR3 nucleotides: TGTGCCAGCAGCCCAAGGGCAGGGGGGCAGACCCAGTACTTC.

In this sample, this clone turned up a few times. The V call is TRBV30, the J call TRBJ2-1; 8 bases align to TRBD2. Germline loops: CDR1 GTSNPN, CDR2 SVGIG (reference sequence). The CDR3 contains 12 residues. The junction had 6 bases not matched to a gene; V was cut back by 2 bases and J by 12 bases. The CDR3: CAWSLVAGLQFF. CDR3 in DNA: TGTGCCTGGAGTCTCGTAGCGGGACTGCAGTTCTTC.

The chain uses TRBV28 and TRBJ2-5, with TRBD2 identical over 10 bases. Germline-derived CDR1 and CDR2 are MDHEN and SYDVKM. The length of the CDR3 is 18 residues. Germline trimming cut 5 bases from V and 2 bases from J; bases unmatched to any gene: 14. The CDR3 nucleotides read TGTGCCAGCAGTCCCCGACTAGCGGGTGGTATGAGGCAAGAGACCCAGTACTTC. Encoded protein: CASSPRLAGGMRQETQYF.

This CDR3 is CASSLGLAGPYEQYF. DNA of the CDR3: TGTGCCAGCAGCCTGGGACTAGCGGGACCCTACGAGCAGTACTTC. This sequence joins TRBV2 and TRBJ2-7, with 13 bases that match TRBD2. From germline, CDR1 is SNHLY and CDR2 FYNNEI. The CDR3 covers 15 residues. V trimming: 6 bases; J trimming: 2 bases; junction bases outside the gene matches: 4.

This clone was found once. The chain uses TRBV5-8 and TRBJ1-1; perhaps TRBD1 as D (5 bases). The CDR3 contains 13 residues. Germline CDR1 reads SGHTS; CDR2 reads YDEGEE. V gave up 0 bases and J gave up 11 bases, with 14 bases separating them. CDR3 loop: CASSLDRQLFAFF. Written as DNA, the CDR3 is TGTGCCAGCAGCTTGGACAGGCAGCTGTTTGCTTTCTTT.

This chain joins TRBV7-8 and TRBJ1-4; tentatively, D is TRBD1 (5 bases). CDR3 length: 12 residues. Germline assignment: CDR1 SGHVS and CDR2 FQNEAQ. The V gene lost 5 bases and the J gene lost 8 bases, with 9 bases spanning the gap. The CDR3 region is CASSPQGEKLFF. CDR3 DNA sequence: TGTGCCAGCAGCCCGCAGGGCGAAAAACTGTTTTTT.

The chain combines TRBV2 with TRBJ1-2, with 9 bases fitting TRBD1. The germline V gene has CDR1 SNHLY and CDR2 FYNNEI. The CDR3 spans 14 residues. V lost 7 bases to trimming and J lost 1 base; unmatched junction nucleotides: 4. CDR3 residues: CASMRGQGNYGYTF. DNA for the CDR3: TGTGCCAGCATGAGGGGACAGGGTAACTATGGCTACACCTTC.

The rearrangement links TRBV7-8 to TRBJ2-7; tentatively, D is TRBD2 (6 bases). The CDR3 extends over 15 amino acids. V dropped 1 base and J dropped 3 bases, with 13 bases sitting between them. Germline V CDR1 and CDR2: SGHVS, FQNEAQ. CDR3 sequence: CASSLVRSGGYEQYF. The CDR3 DNA follows: TGTGCCAGCAGCTTAGTGCGGTCCGGGGGCTACGAGCAGTACTTC.

V gene TRBV5-1 combines with J gene TRBJ2-7, with 8 positions matching TRBD1. The germline gives CDR1 SGHRS, CDR2 YFSETQ. The CDR3 covers 14 residues. Trimming took 5 bases from V and 1 from J; bases not matched to a gene: 5. The CDR3, as DNA: TGCGCCAGCAGAGGACAGGGCTTGTCCTACGAGCAGTACTTC. This gives the protein CASRGQGLSYEQYF. The full variable domain, with the rest looked up from reference TRBV5-1 and TRBJ2-7, is KAGVTQTPRYLIKTRGQQVTLSCSPISGHRSVSWYQQTPGQGLQFLFEYFSETQRNKGNFPGRFSGRQFSNSRSEMNVSTLELGDSALYLCASRGQGLSYEQYFGPGTRLTVT.

This clone has a handful of counts. This rearrangement joins TRBV28 to TRBJ2-7, with TRBD1 matching 7 bases. With V trimmed by 3 bases and J by 3 bases, 2 bases remained unmatched. There are 13 residues in the CDR3. Germline V gene data show CDR1 as MDHEN and CDR2 as SYDVKM. The CDR3 DNA follows: TGTGCCAGCAGTTTCCCAGGGGGCTACGAGCAGTACTTC. Residues: CASSFPGGYEQYF. The whole variable domain, filled in from reference TRBV28 and TRBJ2-7, reads DVKVTQSSRYLVKRTGEKVFLECVQDMDHENMFWYRQDPGLGLRLIYFSYDVKMKEKGDIPEGYSVSREKKERFSLILESASTNQTSMYLCASSFPGGYEQYFGPGTRLTVT.

The CDR3 protein is CASSRQGAPYNEQFF. The CDR3 region has the DNA TGTGCCAGCAGCCGACAGGGGGCACCCTACAATGAGCAGTTCTTC. This rearrangement joins TRBV7-3 to TRBJ2-1, with 10 bases identical to TRBD1. This CDR3 spans 15 amino acids. Looked up from germline, CDR1 is SGHTA and CDR2 is FQGTGA. Unmatched junction bases numbered 3, after V lost 5 bases and J lost 2 bases.

The chain combines TRBV5-1 with TRBJ2-5; 10 bases map to TRBD2. The CDR3 sequence is 15 residues long. Germline values: CDR1 SGHRS, CDR2 YFSETQ. The J segment lost 5 bases and the V segment lost 7 bases, leaving 11 bases of the junction unmatched. The CDR3 nucleotides are TGCGCCAGCTCCCAGACCCTAGCGGGAGTGGAGACCCAGTACTTC. Encoded protein: CASSQTLAGVETQYF.

The rearrangement uses TRBV9 and TRBJ2-1; possible D gene TRBD2, 5 bases. CDR3 size: 15 residues. Deletions cut 4 bases from V and 5 bases from J, with 16 bases between. Germline V gives CDR1 SGDLS, CDR2 YYNGEE. CDR3 loop: CASSPRGKTNNEQFF. CDR3 DNA: TGTGCCAGCAGCCCCCGGGGAAAGACTAACAATGAGCAGTTCTTC.